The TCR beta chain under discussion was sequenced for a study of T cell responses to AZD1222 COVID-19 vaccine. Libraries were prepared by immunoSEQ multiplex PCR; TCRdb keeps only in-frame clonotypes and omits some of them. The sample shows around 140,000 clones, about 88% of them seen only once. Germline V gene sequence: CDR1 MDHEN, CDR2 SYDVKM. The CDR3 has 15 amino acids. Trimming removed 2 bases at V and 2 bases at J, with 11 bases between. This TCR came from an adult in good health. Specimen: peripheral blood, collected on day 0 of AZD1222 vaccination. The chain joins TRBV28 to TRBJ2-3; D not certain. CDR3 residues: CASSLARGITDTQYF. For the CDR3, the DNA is TGTGCCAGCAGTTTAGCTCGCGGAATCACAGATACGCAGTATTTT. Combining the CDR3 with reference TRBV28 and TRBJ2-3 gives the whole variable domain DVKVTQSSRYLVKRTGEKVFLECVQDMDHENMFWYRQDPGLGLRLIYFSYDVKMKEKGDIPEGYSVSREKKERFSLILESASTNQTSMYLCASSLARGITDTQYFGPGTRLTVL.